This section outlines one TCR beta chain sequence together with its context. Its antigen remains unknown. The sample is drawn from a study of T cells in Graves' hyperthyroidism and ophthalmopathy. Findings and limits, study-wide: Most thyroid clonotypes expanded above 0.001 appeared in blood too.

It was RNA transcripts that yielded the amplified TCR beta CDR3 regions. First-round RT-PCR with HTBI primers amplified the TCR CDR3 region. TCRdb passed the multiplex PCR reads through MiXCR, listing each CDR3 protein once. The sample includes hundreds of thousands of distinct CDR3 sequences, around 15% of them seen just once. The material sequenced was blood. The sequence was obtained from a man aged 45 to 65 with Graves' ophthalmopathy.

For the CDR3, the DNA is TGTGCCACCAGTGATCGGTCGGGACTAGCGGGGTCTGGGGCCAACGTCCTGACTTTC. Translating gives CATSDRSGLAGSGANVLTF. The chain carries TRBV24-1 and TRBJ2-6; 13 bases match TRBD2. Germline-derived CDR1 and CDR2 are KGHDR and SFDVKD. J lost 1 base, V lost 3 bases, and 5 bases had no gene match. CDR3 length equals 19 residues.